This T cell receptor (beta chain) was observed in a study of shared clonotypes between healthy human individuals. The CDR3 spans 14 residues. V was cut by 5 bases and J by 0 bases, with 8 bases left in between. CDR1 and CDR2 (germline): MNHEY, SMNVEV (reference sequence). Libraries were prepared by immunoSEQ multiplex PCR; TCRdb keeps only in-frame clonotypes and omits some of them. The sample carries about 750,000 clones, roughly 92% recorded once. CD45RO-negative cells were positively selected for CCR7, leaving out terminally differentiated effector memory CD45RA+ cells. The specimen sequenced was naive CD8+ T cells sorted from blood. The V call is TRBV27, the J call TRBJ1-5; D remains unclear. This TCR was sampled from a man in his thirties or forties in good health. CDR3 amino acids: CASSIALSNQPQHF. Here the CDR3 DNA reads TGTGCCAGCAGTATAGCCCTTAGCAATCAGCCCCAGCATTTT.